These 17 T cell receptor beta chains share one sample of origin, sequenced in a study of technical replicates of blood from a few donors. Method: immunoSEQ multiplex PCR; TCRdb's copy keeps in-frame clones and lacks some. Of around 64,000 clones in the sample, around 93% were seen once. Material: PBMCs. The receptors shown here come from a human donor in good health. Some clones in this sample may be carry-over from other donors' samples.

The rearrangement joins TRBV19 to TRBJ1-1; TRBD1 might be the D (5 bases). CDR3 size: 11 residues. V was shortened by 5 bases and J by 8 bases, with 9 bases between the two germline ends. Germline V gene lookup returns CDR1 LNHDA and CDR2 SQIVND (reference sequence). CDR3 sequence: CASSAGQEAFF. CDR3 DNA: TGTGCCAGTAGTGCGGGGCAGGAAGCTTTCTTT.

V and J are TRBV6-6 and TRBJ2-7; D is perhaps TRBD1 (5 bases). The CDR3 has 13 residues. Germline V gene lookup returns CDR1 MNHNY and CDR2 SVGAGI (reference sequence). Trimming removed 8 bases from V and 1 base from J, with 12 bases in between. CDR3 nucleotides: TGTGCCAGCCTACAAGGGGTATCCTACGAGCAGTACTTC. Residues: CASLQGVSYEQYF.

The chain combines TRBV7-2 with TRBJ2-1; 9 bases match TRBD2. CDR1 SGHTA and CDR2 FQGNSA come from the germline V gene. This CDR3 comprises 16 residues. Trimming removed 4 bases from V and 8 bases from J; junction bases left unmatched: 12. The CDR3 nucleotides are TGTGCCAGCAGCTACTTCGGCGGGGGGGCCGAAGATGAGCAGTTCTTC. As protein: CASSYFGGGAEDEQFF.

The V gene is TRBV25-1, the J gene TRBJ1-1; 8 nucleotides match TRBD1. The V gene's germline CDR1 is MGHDK and CDR2 SYGVNS. This CDR3 spans 14 amino acids. V shed 4 bases, J shed 7 bases, and the junction held 8 bases outside the gene matches. The CDR3 DNA follows: TGTGCCAGCAGTGCGGACAGGGCAGGGGGTGAAGCTTTCTTT. Translating it yields CASSADRAGGEAFF.

The gene calls are TRBV2 and TRBJ2-7, with 8 bases aligning to TRBD1. This CDR3 spans 14 amino acids. Per the germline V gene, CDR1 is SNHLY and CDR2 is FYNNEI. Trimming removed 5 bases from V and 3 bases from J; junction bases left unmatched: 6. In DNA, the CDR3 is TGTGCCAGCAGTTCGGACAGGGCGAGCTACGAGCAGTACTTC. It yields the protein CASSSDRASYEQYF.

The gene calls are TRBV5-1 and TRBJ1-2; 10 nucleotides align to TRBD1. V lost 0 bases and J lost 7; bases outside the gene matches: 12. Germline V gene sequence: CDR1 SGHRS, CDR2 YFSETQ. The CDR3 loop spans 17 amino acids. CDR3 in amino acids: CASSLGFGTGEESGYTF. For the CDR3, the DNA is TGCGCCAGCAGCTTGGGGTTTGGGACAGGGGAGGAAAGTGGCTACACCTTC.

This sequence joins TRBV11-2 and TRBJ2-5; 9 bases align to TRBD2. Germline-derived CDR1 and CDR2 are SGHAT and FQNNGV. V shed 5 bases, J shed 1 base, and the junction held 11 bases outside the gene matches. CDR3 size: 17 residues. The chain's CDR3 is CASSPGRGRGGQETQYF. In nucleotides, the CDR3 is TGTGCCAGCAGCCCCGGCCGGGGGCGGGGGGGCCAAGAGACCCAGTACTTC.

The CDR3 bases are TGTGCCAGCTCACCAGGACAGGGGCTTTCGGGGGCCAACGTCCTGACTTTC. Translation gives CASSPGQGLSGANVLTF. This chain links TRBV18 with TRBJ2-6; 9 bases align to TRBD1. CDR3 length: 17 amino acids. The germline gives CDR1 KGHSH, CDR2 LQKENI. Trimming removed 2 bases from V and 4 bases from J; junction bases left unmatched: 6.

This sequence joins TRBV15 and TRBJ2-3, with no clear D. V was clipped by 0 bases and J by 0 bases, with 13 bases between them. The V gene's germline CDR1 is LNHNV and CDR2 YYDKDF (reference sequence). CDR3 length equals 17 residues. CDR3 residues: CATSRDSGGSSTDTQYF. In nucleotides, the CDR3 is TGTGCCACCAGCAGAGATTCGGGTGGCTCAAGCACAGATACGCAGTATTTT. The variable domain in full, completed from reference TRBV15 and TRBJ2-3, reads DAMVIQNPRYQVTQFGKPVTLSCSQTLNHNVMYWYQQKSSQAPKLLFHYYDKDFNNEADTPDNFQSRRPNTSFCFLDIRSPGLGDTAMYLCATSRDSGGSSTDTQYFGPGTRLTVL.

The CDR3 protein is CASSQERTGGNYGYTF. Written as DNA, the CDR3 is TGCGCCAGCAGCCAAGAAAGGACAGGGGGGAACTATGGCTACACCTTC. This chain links TRBV4-1 with TRBJ1-2, with TRBD1 matching over 10 bases. J was trimmed by 2 bases and V by 0 bases; bases with no gene match: 3. CDR1 and CDR2 from the germline V gene are MGHRA and YSYEKL. The CDR3 contains 16 residues.

The chain recombines TRBV5-1 with TRBJ2-7, with a possible D match to TRBD2 (5 bases). The V end was cut by 0 bases, the J end by 5 bases, with 15 bases between. This CDR3 is 15 amino acids long. Germline CDR1 and CDR2: SGHRS and YFSETQ. CDR3 sequence reads: CASSLAGASRDEQYF. The DNA for the CDR3 is TGCGCCAGCAGCTTGGCCGGTGCGTCGAGGGACGAGCAGTACTTC.

The chain is built from TRBV7-2 and TRBJ1-5; D not certain. Trimming took off 5 bases at V and 3 bases at J, with 14 bases between the two ends. Germline assignment: CDR1 SGHTA and CDR2 FQGNSA. The CDR3 is 15 residues long. As DNA, the CDR3 is TGTGCCAGCAGCCCGCTGGGGAGGGTCAATCAGCCCCAGCATTTT. Translating it yields CASSPLGRVNQPQHF.

V gene TRBV5-6 combines with J gene TRBJ2-7; D is possibly TRBD2 (6 bases). V lost 4 bases and J 3 bases, leaving 14 bases between the germline ends. This CDR3 contains 14 residues. CDR1 and CDR2 from the germline V gene are SGHDT and YYEEEE. The CDR3 reads CASSGAGRVYEQYF. The CDR3 coding sequence is TGTGCCAGCAGCGGAGCGGGTCGTGTCTACGAGCAGTACTTC.

The chain carries TRBV12-5 and TRBJ2-5, with 10 bases identical to TRBD1. Looked up from germline, CDR1 is LGHNT and CDR2 is FRNRAP. V was pared by 5 bases and J by 6 bases, with 12 bases of the junction left unmatched. This CDR3 comprises 16 residues. As DNA, the CDR3 is TGTGCTAGTGGTCCCGACCCCCGGACAGGGGGGAAGACCCAGTACTTC. This encodes CASGPDPRTGGKTQYF.

This chain links TRBV9 with TRBJ2-7; TRBD2 matches 10 bases. This CDR3 comprises 14 residues. V lost 3 bases to trimming and J lost 6 bases; unmatched junction nucleotides: 6. The germline CDR1 and CDR2 sequences are SGDLS and YYNGEE. CDR3 nucleotide sequence: TGTGCCAGCAGCGCCGGGACTAGCGTTTCCGAGCAGTACTTC. It is translated as CASSAGTSVSEQYF. The whole variable domain, remainder taken from reference TRBV9 and TRBJ2-7, is DSGVTQTPKHLITATGQRVTLRCSPRSGDLSVYWYQQSLDQGLQFLIQYYNGEERAKGNILERFSAQQFPDLHSELNLSSLELGDSALYFCASSAGTSVSEQYFGPGTRLTVT.

J is TRBJ1-5 and V is TRBV2; D may be TRBD1 (5 bases). V shed 7 bases and J shed 7 bases, with 14 bases lying between them. Germline V gene lookup returns CDR1 SNHLY and CDR2 FYNNEI. The CDR3 extends over 13 amino acids. Here the CDR3 reads CASKVQVWQPQHF. Here the CDR3 DNA reads TGTGCCAGCAAGGTACAGGTCTGGCAGCCCCAGCATTTT.

The chain combines TRBV19 with TRBJ2-1; the match to TRBD2 covers 11 bases. J was trimmed by 8 bases and V by 2 bases; bases with no gene match: 5. The V gene's germline CDR1 is LNHDA and CDR2 SQIVND (reference sequence). The CDR3 is 15 residues long. The CDR3 sequence: CASSITSGSYYEQFF. DNA for the CDR3: TGTGCCAGTAGTATAACTAGCGGGAGTTACTATGAGCAGTTCTTC.